Presented here are 25 T cell receptor beta chains from one specimen sequenced in a study of shared clonotypes between healthy human individuals. Using immunoSEQ multiplex PCR, the repertoire was profiled, and TCRdb retains in-frame clones only, with some absent. The sample lists about 470,000 clones, around 79% occurring once. Sequencing was performed on PBMCs. Source of these receptors: a woman between 35 and 50 years old in good health. Some clones in this sample may be carry-over from other donors' samples.

In its sample, this clone was seen once. The J gene is TRBJ2-7, the V gene TRBV6-6, with TRBD1 matching over 7 bases. CDR1 and CDR2 from the germline V gene are MNHNY and SVGAGI (reference sequence). This CDR3 spans 14 amino acids. V trimming: 4 bases; J trimming: 5 bases; junction bases outside the gene matches: 8. The DNA of the CDR3 is TGTGCCAGCAGTTCCCCCGACAGGGCCCACGAGCAGTACTTC. As protein: CASSSPDRAHEQYF.

The chain combines TRBV10-3 with TRBJ2-7, with a possible D match to TRBD1 (5 bases). With 4 bases removed from V and 1 base from J, the gap between germline ends came to 17 bases. This CDR3 region has 16 residues. Germline V gene sequence: CDR1 ENHRY, CDR2 SYGVKD. The CDR3: CAISGAGNENSYEQYF. As DNA, the CDR3 is TGTGCCATCAGTGGGGCAGGGAACGAAAATTCCTACGAGCAGTACTTC.

CDR3 DNA sequence: TGTGCCAGCAGTAACGAAGAATCTAGCACAGATACGCAGTATTTT. Translated: CASSNEESSTDTQYF. This chain uses TRBV6-4 with TRBJ2-3; D remains ambiguous. V lost 5 bases and J 0 bases, leaving 12 bases between the germline ends. CDR1 is MRHNA and CDR2 is SNTAGT in the germline V gene. The CDR3 has 15 amino acids.

This clone was recorded once. The chain couples TRBV4-2 to TRBJ2-3; TRBD2 matches at 9 bases. CDR1 is LGHNA and CDR2 is YNFKEQ in the germline V gene. After removal of 5 bases from V and 1 base from J, the junction contained 7 bases not matched to a gene. This CDR3 has 16 amino acids. The CDR3 DNA reads as TGTGCCAGCAGCTACCTAGCTAGCGGGGGCACAGATACGCAGTATTTT. It codes for CASSYLASGGTDTQYF.

This chain connects TRBV7-2 to TRBJ1-3; 8 bases align to TRBD1. The CDR3 spans 16 residues. The V gene's germline CDR1 is SGHTA and CDR2 FQGNSA. The V and J ends lost 3 bases and 2 bases, in that order; junction bases with no gene match: 6. In DNA form, the CDR3 reads TGTGCCAGCAGCTTCTCCGCAGGGGGCACTGGAAACACCATATATTTT. Its protein is CASSFSAGGTGNTIYF. The whole variable domain, filled in from reference TRBV7-2 and TRBJ1-3, reads GAGVSQSPSNKVTEKGKDVELRCDPISGHTALYWYRQSLGQGLEFLIYFQGNSAPDKSGLPSDRFSAERTGGSVSTLTIQRTQQEDSAVYLCASSFSAGGTGNTIYFGEGSWLTVV.

The chain uses TRBV27 and TRBJ2-3; no reliable D call. The CDR3 contains 13 residues. Trimming pared 5 bases from V and 6 bases from J, leaving 12 bases between. Germline-derived CDR1 and CDR2 are MNHEY and SMNVEV (reference sequence). The CDR3: CASSPSPEDTQYF. For the CDR3, the DNA is TGTGCCAGCAGTCCCTCTCCCGAGGATACGCAGTATTTT.

This clone was seen only once. A single base separates this from a much larger clone, so it may be a read error. This chain connects TRBV5-1 to TRBJ2-7, with a tentative D call TRBD1 (6 bases). Trimming took off 6 bases at V and 9 bases at J, with 16 bases between the two ends. The length of the CDR3 is 12 residues. Germline-derived CDR1 and CDR2 are SGHRS and YFSETQ. The CDR3 region has the DNA TGCGCCAGCAATCCCCAGGGGAATGTGCAGTACTTC. Translating gives CASNPQGNVQYF.

The chain recombines TRBV9 with TRBJ2-5, with no clear D. The CDR3 spans 14 residues. Germline V gene data show CDR1 as SGDLS and CDR2 as YYNGEE. The V end lost 1 base, the J end lost 5 bases, and 12 bases lay between the germline ends. The CDR3, as DNA: TGTGCCAGCAGCGTAAGTTCAGTAGGCGAGACCCAGTACTTC. It encodes CASSVSSVGETQYF.

This clone was seen a handful of times. The chain carries TRBV11-1 and TRBJ1-2; 8 nucleotides line up with TRBD1. The V gene end was trimmed by 5 bases and the J gene end by 7 bases; junction bases not matched to a gene: 6. This CDR3 is 13 amino acids long. Germline loops: CDR1 SGHAT, CDR2 FQDESV (reference sequence). The CDR3 sequence: CASSARTGGGYTF. DNA of the CDR3: TGTGCCAGCAGCGCCAGAACAGGGGGTGGCTACACCTTC. Based on the CDR3 plus reference TRBV11-1 and TRBJ1-2, the full variable domain is EAEVAQSPRYKITEKSQAVAFWCDPISGHATLYWYRQILGQGPELLVQFQDESVVDDSQLPKDRFSAERLKGVDSTLKIQPAELGDSAMYLCASSARTGGGYTFGSGTRLTVV.

The rearrangement links TRBV19 to TRBJ2-2, with 7 bases matching TRBD2. V trimming: 4 bases; J trimming: 7 bases; junction bases outside the gene matches: 9. Per the germline V gene, CDR1 is LNHDA and CDR2 is SQIVND (reference sequence). The CDR3 totals 15 residues. The CDR3 coding sequence is TGTGCCAGTAGTACCGATGGGTGGACTAGCGGGGAGCTGTTTTTT. Its translation: CASSTDGWTSGELFF.

The CDR3 sequence: CASSEGLHFNEQFF. DNA for the CDR3: TGTGCCAGCAGTGAGGGACTACACTTCAATGAGCAGTTCTTC. The rearrangement uses TRBV2 and TRBJ2-1; 7 bases are shared with TRBD2. Germline V gene data show CDR1 as SNHLY and CDR2 as FYNNEI. V lost 3 bases to trimming and J lost 6 bases; unmatched junction nucleotides: 5. The CDR3 is 14 amino acids.

This clone was counted only a few times. The CDR3 DNA reads as TGCGCCAGCAGCTTGATAGGGCCTAACTATGGCTACACCTTC. This encodes CASSLIGPNYGYTF. The chain combines TRBV5-1 with TRBJ1-2; D is unclear. CDR1 SGHRS and CDR2 YFSETQ come from the germline V gene. The CDR3 length is 14 residues. The V end lost 1 base, the J end lost 0 bases, and 7 bases lay between the germline ends.

This CDR3 reads CASSSRKTDPYNEQFF. CDR3 sequence (DNA): TGTGCCAGCAGCTCGCGAAAGACTGATCCCTACAATGAGCAGTTCTTC. The chain has TRBV4-2 and TRBJ2-1; D is unresolved. The germline V gene has CDR1 LGHNA and CDR2 YNFKEQ. The CDR3 length is 16 residues. Trimming left V 5 bases short and J 2 bases short, with 16 bases between.

The CDR3 loop is CASSSPIRGAYGYTF. CDR3 bases: TGTGCCAGCAGTTCCCCAATTCGGGGGGCCTATGGCTACACCTTC. V is TRBV27 and J is TRBJ1-2; D perhaps matches TRBD1 (6 bases). Germline CDR1 MNHEY, CDR2 SMNVEV (reference sequence). The CDR3 extends over 15 amino acids. Between the trimmed V and J ends, which lost 4 bases and 4 bases, there was a span of 16 bases.

The table lists this clone with a few counts. This chain joins TRBV4-1 and TRBJ1-1; 7 nucleotides agree with TRBD1. Trimming took 2 bases from V and 1 from J; bases not matched to a gene: 1. CDR3 length: 14 amino acids. The germline gives CDR1 MGHRA, CDR2 YSYEKL. DNA for the CDR3: TGCGCCAGCAGCCAAAGGACAGGGAACACTGAAGCTTTCTTT. It translates to CASSQRTGNTEAFF.

The chain carries TRBV4-3 and TRBJ1-4; D perhaps matches TRBD1 (5 bases). The length of the CDR3 is 16 residues. Germline CDR1 and CDR2: LGHNA and YSLEER. Trimming stripped 0 bases from V and 7 bases from J, with 15 bases between. In DNA, the CDR3 is TGCGCCAGCAGCCAAGATTTTGGGCAGGGTGTTGAAAAACTGTTTTTT. It is translated as CASSQDFGQGVEKLFF.

The chain uses TRBV10-3 and TRBJ2-3, with D possibly being TRBD2 (6 bases). V gave up 2 bases and J gave up 2 bases, with 14 bases separating them. The CDR3 loop spans 16 amino acids. CDR1 is ENHRY, CDR2 SYGVKD, per germline. This chain's CDR3 is CAISETSRTTTDTQYF. CDR3 coding DNA: TGTGCCATCAGTGAGACTAGCCGAACTACCACAGATACGCAGTATTTT.

The V call is TRBV19, the J call TRBJ2-1, with D perhaps TRBD2 (5 bases). The V and J ends lost 4 bases and 6 bases respectively, with 16 bases between them. Germline loops: CDR1 LNHDA, CDR2 SQIVND (reference sequence). The CDR3 has 15 amino acids. CDR3 nucleotide sequence: TGTGCCAGTAGTAAGTCGGGAAGAGTGGCCAATGAGCAGTTCTTC. Its translation: CASSKSGRVANEQFF.

This sequence joins TRBV15 and TRBJ2-4, with TRBD2 as a possible D gene (5 bases). The CDR3 length is 14 residues. Trimming left V 9 bases short and J 0 bases short, with 12 bases between. Germline loops: CDR1 LNHNV, CDR2 YYDKDF (reference sequence). CDR3 DNA: TGTGCCACGCTAAAAAGCGGAGCCAAAAACATTCAGTACTTC. Its translation is CATLKSGAKNIQYF.

The V call is TRBV7-9, the J call TRBJ1-2, with a weak D call TRBD1 (6 bases). This CDR3 is 16 amino acids long. V was clipped by 6 bases and J by 8 bases, with 25 bases between them. Germline CDR1 is SEHNR and CDR2 is FQNEAQ (reference sequence). The CDR3 region has the DNA TGTGCCAGCAGGGGAACCGAGCTCAGGGGCTCAGAAGGCTACACCTTC. Translating it yields CASRGTELRGSEGYTF.

The J gene is TRBJ2-7, the V gene TRBV9; the match to TRBD2 covers 7 bases. There are 16 residues in the CDR3. The trim removed 0 bases at V and 2 bases at J, leaving 8 bases unmatched. CDR1 and CDR2 (germline): SGDLS, YYNGEE. CDR3: CASSVAASGFAYEQYF. DNA of the CDR3: TGTGCCAGCAGCGTAGCGGCTAGCGGATTTGCCTACGAGCAGTACTTC.

This rearrangement joins TRBV7-7 to TRBJ2-1; the D gene is possibly TRBD2 (6 bases). The germline gives CDR1 SSHAT, CDR2 FNYEAQ (reference sequence). Trimming took off 6 bases at V and 6 bases at J, with 18 bases between the two ends. The CDR3 contains 15 residues. The CDR3 reads CASSMISGPVNEQFF. DNA for the CDR3: TGTGCCAGCAGTATGATAAGCGGGCCGGTCAATGAGCAGTTCTTC.

This clone was seen once. This chain uses TRBV9 with TRBJ2-1; 10 nucleotides match TRBD2. The CDR3 extends over 16 amino acids. Trimming removed 0 bases from V and 10 bases from J; junction bases left unmatched: 10. Germline loops: CDR1 SGDLS, CDR2 YYNGEE. The CDR3 DNA reads TGTGCCAGCAGCGTAGAGGCTAGCGGGAGTAAAGGGGAGCAGTTCTTC. Its protein product is CASSVEASGSKGEQFF.

This clone was seen a few times. This chain uses TRBV10-1 with TRBJ2-7; D call uncertain. The CDR3 runs to 14 residues. V was cut by 3 bases and J by 2 bases, with 11 bases left in between. CDR1 is WNHNN, CDR2 SYGVQD, per germline (reference sequence). The CDR3 region is CASSDLDRTYEQYF. The DNA for the CDR3 is TGCGCCAGCAGTGATTTGGACCGTACCTACGAGCAGTACTTC.

This sequence joins TRBV7-2 and TRBJ1-1; D gene unclear. Trimming left V 1 base short and J 2 bases short, with 11 bases between. CDR1 SGHTA and CDR2 FQGNSA come from the germline V gene. The length of the CDR3 is 15 residues. As DNA, the CDR3 is TGTGCCAGCAGCTTAGGGTTCGGCAGAAACACTGAAGCTTTCTTT. Residues: CASSLGFGRNTEAFF.